The next 6 T cell receptor beta chains were all read from a single sample in a study of T cell responses to AZD1222 COVID-19 vaccine. TCRdb keeps only in-frame clones here, not all; method: immunoSEQ multiplex PCR. The sample yields around 88,000 clones, roughly 91% seen once. This specimen was peripheral blood, taken on day 0 of MenACWY control vaccination. These receptors were taken from an adult in good health.

The V and J genes are TRBV6-2 or TRBV6-3 and TRBJ2-3, with 11 positions matching TRBD2. Germline loops: CDR1 MNHEY, CDR2 SVGEGT. V gave up 0 bases and J gave up 4 bases; unmatched junction bases: 9. There are 18 residues in the CDR3. The CDR3 sequence is CASSYSGELAGVSDTQYF. The CDR3 coding sequence is TGTGCCAGCAGTTACTCCGGAGAACTAGCGGGGGTTTCAGATACGCAGTATTTT.

The chain recombines TRBV27 with TRBJ2-4, with D unresolved. This CDR3 has 12 residues. V was clipped by 4 bases and J by 8 bases, with 9 bases between them. Germline CDR1 reads MNHEY; CDR2 reads SMNVEV (reference sequence). The CDR3 sequence is CASSSRLDIQYF. DNA for the CDR3: TGTGCCAGCAGTTCCAGGTTGGACATTCAGTACTTC.

The chain employs TRBV6-5 and TRBJ2-7; 9 bases line up with TRBD1. CDR1 MNHEY and CDR2 SVGAGI come from the germline V gene. Trimming removed 8 bases from V and 4 bases from J; junction bases left unmatched: 6. This CDR3 is built from 13 residues. DNA for the CDR3: TGTGCCAGCCGCGAGACAGGGGGTTACGAGCAGTACTTC. Its protein is CASRETGGYEQYF.

The chain couples TRBV7-6 to TRBJ2-5, with a weak D call TRBD2 (6 bases). The germline gives CDR1 SGHVS, CDR2 FNYEAQ. CDR3 length equals 17 residues. Trimming cost V 2 bases and J 0 bases, with 16 bases left between them. The CDR3 sequence is CASSLPAGGAYQETQYF. CDR3 DNA sequence: TGTGCCAGCAGCTTACCCGCAGGCGGGGCGTACCAAGAGACCCAGTACTTC.

The chain links TRBV5-6 to TRBJ2-2; D not certain. In germline, CDR1 is SGHDT, CDR2 YYEEEE. Trimming took off 5 bases at V and 4 bases at J, with 6 bases between the two ends. This CDR3 comprises 12 residues. The CDR3 bases are TGTGCCAGCAGACGAGTCACCGGGGAGCTGTTTTTT. This encodes CASRRVTGELFF.

This chain joins TRBV19 and TRBJ2-7; 8 nucleotides line up with TRBD1. Germline CDR1 LNHDA, CDR2 SQIVND (reference sequence). CDR3 length equals 16 residues. V shed 5 bases and J 2 bases; nucleotides not matched to a gene: 11. CDR3 bases: TGTGCCAGTAGTTCCCGACGGACAGGGTCCCCCTACGAGCAGTACTTC. Translating it yields CASSSRRTGSPYEQYF. Full variable domain (remainder filled in from reference TRBV19 and TRBJ2-7): DGGITQSPKYLFRKEGQNVTLSCEQNLNHDAMYWYRQDPGQGLRLIYYSQIVNDFQKGDIAEGYSVSREKKESFPLTVTSAQKNPTAFYLCASSSRRTGSPYEQYFGPGTRLTVT.